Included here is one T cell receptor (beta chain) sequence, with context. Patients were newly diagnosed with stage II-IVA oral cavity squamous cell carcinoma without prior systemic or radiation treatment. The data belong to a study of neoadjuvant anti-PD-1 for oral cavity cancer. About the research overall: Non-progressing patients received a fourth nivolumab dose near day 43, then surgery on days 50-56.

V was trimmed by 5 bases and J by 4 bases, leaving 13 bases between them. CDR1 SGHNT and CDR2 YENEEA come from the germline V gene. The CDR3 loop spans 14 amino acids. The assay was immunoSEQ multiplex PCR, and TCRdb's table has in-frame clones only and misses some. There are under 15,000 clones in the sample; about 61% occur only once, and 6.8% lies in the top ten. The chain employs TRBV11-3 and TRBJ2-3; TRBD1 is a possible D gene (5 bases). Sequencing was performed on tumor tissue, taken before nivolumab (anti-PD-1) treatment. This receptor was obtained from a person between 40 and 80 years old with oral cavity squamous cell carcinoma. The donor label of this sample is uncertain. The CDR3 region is CASSKDSLPDTQYF. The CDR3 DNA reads TGTGCCAGCAGCAAAGACAGTTTGCCAGATACGCAGTATTTT.